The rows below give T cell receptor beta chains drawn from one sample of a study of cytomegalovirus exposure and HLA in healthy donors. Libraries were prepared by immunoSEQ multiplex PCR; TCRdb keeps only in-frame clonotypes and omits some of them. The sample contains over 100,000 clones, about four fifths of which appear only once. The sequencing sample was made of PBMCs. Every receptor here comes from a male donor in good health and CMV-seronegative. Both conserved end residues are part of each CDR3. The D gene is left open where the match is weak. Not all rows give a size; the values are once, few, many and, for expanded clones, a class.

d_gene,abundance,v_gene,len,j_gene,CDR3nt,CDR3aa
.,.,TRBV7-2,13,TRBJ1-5,TGTGCCAGCAGCTTATTTATCAATCAGCCCCAGCATTTT,CASSLFINQPQHF
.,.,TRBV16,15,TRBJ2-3,TGTGCCAGCAGCCTCCCCGTCCCCCTCACAGATACGCAGTATTTT,CASSLPVPLTDTQYF
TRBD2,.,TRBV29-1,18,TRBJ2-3,TGCAGCGTAGACTTAGGACTAGCGGGTCTACCTAGCACAGATACGCAGTATTTT,CSVDLGLAGLPSTDTQYF
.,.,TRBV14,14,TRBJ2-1,TGTGCCAGCAGCCAAAGTAGCGCGGGCAATGAGCAGTTCTTC,CASSQSSAGNEQFF
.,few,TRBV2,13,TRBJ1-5,TGTGCCTCCTCACCGGAGAGCAATCAGCCCCAGCATTTT,CASSPESNQPQHF
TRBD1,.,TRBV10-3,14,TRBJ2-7,TGTGCCATCAGCCACCGACAGGGGGCCTACGAGCAGTACTTC,CAISHRQGAYEQYF
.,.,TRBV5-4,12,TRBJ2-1,TGTGCCAGCAGCCGGGGGTTAACTGAGCAGTTCTTC,CASSRGLTEQFF
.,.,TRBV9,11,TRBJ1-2,TGTGCCAGCACACGGGGCTATGGCTACACCTTC,CASTRGYGYTF
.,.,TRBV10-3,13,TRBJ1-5,TGTGCCATCAAAGGGGCAGGGGATCAGCCCCAGCATTTT,CAIKGAGDQPQHF
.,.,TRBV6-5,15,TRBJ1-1,TGTGCCAGCAGTTACTCATCCGGGGGGAGAACTGAAGCTTTCTTT,CASSYSSGGRTEAFF
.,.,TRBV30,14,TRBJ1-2,TGTGCCTGGAGTGAGAAATTCGGGGGTTCAGGCTACACCTTC,CAWSEKFGGSGYTF
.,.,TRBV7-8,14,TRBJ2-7,TGTGCCAGCAGCTTAGTTGAGGTGGTCCAGGAGCAGTACTTC,CASSLVEVVQEQYF
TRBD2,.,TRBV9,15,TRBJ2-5,TGTGCCAGCACCGGGGCGGGGGGGCCCGGTGAGACCCAGTACTTC,CASTGAGGPGETQYF
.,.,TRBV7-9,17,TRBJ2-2,TGTGCCAGCAGCCCCAGGCAAGCCGAGATTAACACCGGGGAGCTGTTTTTT,CASSPRQAEINTGELFF
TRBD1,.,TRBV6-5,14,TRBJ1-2,TGTGCCAGCAGTTCGACAGGGGATACGTATGGCTACACCTTC,CASSSTGDTYGYTF
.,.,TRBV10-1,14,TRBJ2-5,TGCGCCAGCAGTGTTGCGGGACGGGGAGAGACCCAGTACTTC,CASSVAGRGETQYF
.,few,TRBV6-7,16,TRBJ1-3,TGTGCCAGCGGATGGGAACAGGCCAACTCTGGAAACACCATATATTTT,CASGWEQANSGNTIYF
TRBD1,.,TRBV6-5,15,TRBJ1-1,TGTGCCAGCACCCGACAGGGTACAGGCGTAGCCGAAGCTTTCTTT,CASTRQGTGVAEAFF
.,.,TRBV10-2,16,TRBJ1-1,TGCGCCAGCAGTGACTACCAGGGTCCTTTGAACACTGAAGCTTTCTTT,CASSDYQGPLNTEAFF
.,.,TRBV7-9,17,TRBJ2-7,TGTGCCAGCAGCACCTCCAGGGGTCGGGGAGGGTCCTACGAGCAGTACTTC,CASSTSRGRGGSYEQYF
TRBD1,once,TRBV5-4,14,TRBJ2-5,TGTGCCAGCAGCTCCGGGACAGTCCAAGAGACCCAGTACTTC,CASSSGTVQETQYF
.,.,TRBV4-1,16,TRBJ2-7,TGCGCCAGCAGCCAAGAAAGGGGATGGGGGGCCTACGAGCAGTACTTC,CASSQERGWGAYEQYF
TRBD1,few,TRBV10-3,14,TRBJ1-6,TGTGCCATCAGTGAGACAGGGGACGGTTCACCCCTCCACTTT,CAISETGDGSPLHF
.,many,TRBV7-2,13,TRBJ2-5,TGTGCCAGCAGCTCCAAGAGTCGGGAGACCCAGTACTTC,CASSSKSRETQYF
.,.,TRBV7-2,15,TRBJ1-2,TGTGCCAGCAGCTGGATTTCGACAGGAGAATATGGCTACACCTTC,CASSWISTGEYGYTF
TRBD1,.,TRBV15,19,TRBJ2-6,TGTGCCACCAGCAGAGTATCCGGACAGGTCCTCTCTGGGGCCAACGTCCTGACTTTC,CATSRVSGQVLSGANVLTF
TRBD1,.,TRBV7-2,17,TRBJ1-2,TGTGCCAGCAGCCATCGGACAGGGGGCGCCCCGAACTATGGCTACACCTTC,CASSHRTGGAPNYGYTF
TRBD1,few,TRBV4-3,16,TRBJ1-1,TGCGCCAGCAGCCAACTACAGGGGGGCATGAACACTGAAGCTTTCTTT,CASSQLQGGMNTEAFF
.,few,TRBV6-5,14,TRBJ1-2,TGTGCCAGCAGTTACGGCAGTCGTAACTATGGCTACACCTTC,CASSYGSRNYGYTF
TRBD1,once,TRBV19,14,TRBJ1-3,TGTGCCAGTAGTATACCGGGACAGGGAAACACCATATATTTT,CASSIPGQGNTIYF
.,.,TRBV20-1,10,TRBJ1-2,TGCAGTGCCCAGGACTATGGCTACACCTTC,CSAQDYGYTF
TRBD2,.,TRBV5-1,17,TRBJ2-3,TGCGCCAGCAGCTTCACTACTAGCGGGGGGGCCAGAGATACGCAGTATTTT,CASSFTTSGGARDTQYF
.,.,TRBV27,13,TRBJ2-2,TGTGCCAGCAGCCGCCGGAGCACCGGGGAGCTGTTTTTT,CASSRRSTGELFF
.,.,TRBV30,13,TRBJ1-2,TGTGCCTGGAGTGTCCAGATAAACTATGGCTACACCTTC,CAWSVQINYGYTF
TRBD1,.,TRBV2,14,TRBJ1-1,TGTGCCAGCAGGTTGGACAGGCGGGACACTGAAGCTTTCTTT,CASRLDRRDTEAFF
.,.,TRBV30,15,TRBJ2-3,TGTGCCTGTTCAGCCAGCGGGTGGAGCACAGATACGCAGTATTTT,CACSASGWSTDTQYF